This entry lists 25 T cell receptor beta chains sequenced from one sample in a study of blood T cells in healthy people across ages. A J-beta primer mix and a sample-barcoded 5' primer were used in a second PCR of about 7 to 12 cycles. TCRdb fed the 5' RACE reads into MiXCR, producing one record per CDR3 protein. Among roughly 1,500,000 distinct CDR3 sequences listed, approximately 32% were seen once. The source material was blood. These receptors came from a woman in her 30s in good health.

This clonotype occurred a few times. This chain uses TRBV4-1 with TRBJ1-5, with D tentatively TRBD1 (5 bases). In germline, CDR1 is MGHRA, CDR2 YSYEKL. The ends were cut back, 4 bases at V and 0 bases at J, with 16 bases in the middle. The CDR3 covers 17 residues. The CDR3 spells CASSPNPDTFSNQPQHF. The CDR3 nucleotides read TGCGCCAGCAGCCCAAACCCGGACACTTTTAGCAATCAGCCCCAGCATTTT.

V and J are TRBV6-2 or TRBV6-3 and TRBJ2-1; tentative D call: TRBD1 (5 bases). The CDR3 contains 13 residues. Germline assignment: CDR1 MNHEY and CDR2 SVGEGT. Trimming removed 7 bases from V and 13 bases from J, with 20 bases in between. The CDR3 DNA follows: TGTGCCAGCACTCCCCCTTTAGCTCAGGGACAGTTCTTC. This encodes CASTPPLAQGQFF.

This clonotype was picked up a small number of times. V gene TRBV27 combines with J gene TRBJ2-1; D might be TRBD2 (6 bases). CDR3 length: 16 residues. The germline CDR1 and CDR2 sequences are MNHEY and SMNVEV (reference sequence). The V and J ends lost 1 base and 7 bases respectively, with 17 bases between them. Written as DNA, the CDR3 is TGTGCCAGCAGTTTATTCCCCCGGACGGAGGGTAATGAGCAGTTCTTC. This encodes CASSLFPRTEGNEQFF.

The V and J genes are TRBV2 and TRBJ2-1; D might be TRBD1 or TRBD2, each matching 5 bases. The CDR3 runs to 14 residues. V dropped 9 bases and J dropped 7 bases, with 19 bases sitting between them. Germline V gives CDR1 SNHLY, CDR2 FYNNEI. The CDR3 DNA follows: TGTGCCAGTAGTTCCGGGACCCGAACAAATGAGCAGTTCTTC. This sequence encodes CASSSGTRTNEQFF. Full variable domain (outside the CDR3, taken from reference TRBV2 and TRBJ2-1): EPEVTQTPSHQVTQMGQEVILRCVPISNHLYFYWYRQILGQKVEFLVSFYNNEISEKSEIFDDQFSVERPDGSNFTLKIRSTKLEDSAMYFCASSSGTRTNEQFFGPGTRLTVL.

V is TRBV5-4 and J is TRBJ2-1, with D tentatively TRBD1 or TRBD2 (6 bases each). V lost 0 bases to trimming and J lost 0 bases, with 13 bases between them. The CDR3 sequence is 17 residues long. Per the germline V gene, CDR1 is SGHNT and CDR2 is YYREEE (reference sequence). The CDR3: CASSLEGKGGSYNEQFF. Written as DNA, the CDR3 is TGTGCCAGCAGCTTGGAAGGGAAGGGGGGCTCCTACAATGAGCAGTTCTTC.

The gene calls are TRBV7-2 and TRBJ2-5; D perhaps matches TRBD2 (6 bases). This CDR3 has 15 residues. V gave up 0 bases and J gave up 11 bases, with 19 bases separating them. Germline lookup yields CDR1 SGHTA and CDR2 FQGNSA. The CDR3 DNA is TGTGCCAGCAGCTTAGCAGGGCCCCAGCCCCGGGAGCAGTACTTC. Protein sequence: CASSLAGPQPREQYF.

The CDR3 reads CASSDRTGDEQYF. DNA for the CDR3: TGTGCCAGCAGTGACAGGACAGGGGACGAGCAGTACTTC. This sequence joins TRBV2 and TRBJ2-7, with TRBD1 matching 9 bases. J lost 5 bases, V lost 3 bases, and 2 bases had no gene match. CDR1 SNHLY and CDR2 FYNNEI come from the germline V gene. The CDR3 runs to 13 residues. The whole variable domain, remainder taken from reference TRBV2 and TRBJ2-7, is EPEVTQTPSHQVTQMGQEVILRCVPISNHLYFYWYRQILGQKVEFLVSFYNNEISEKSEIFDDQFSVERPDGSNFTLKIRSTKLEDSAMYFCASSDRTGDEQYFGPGTRLTVT.

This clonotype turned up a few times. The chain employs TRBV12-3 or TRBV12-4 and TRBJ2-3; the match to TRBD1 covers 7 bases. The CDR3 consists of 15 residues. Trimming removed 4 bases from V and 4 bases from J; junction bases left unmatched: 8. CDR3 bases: TGTGCCAGCAGTTCGACGGGACAGCGCGCAGATACGCAGTATTTT. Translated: CASSSTGQRADTQYF.

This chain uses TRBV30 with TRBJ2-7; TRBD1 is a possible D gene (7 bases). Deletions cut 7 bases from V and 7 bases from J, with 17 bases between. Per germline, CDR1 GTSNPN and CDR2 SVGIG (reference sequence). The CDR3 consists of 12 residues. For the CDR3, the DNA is TGTGCCTCTCGGACAGGCGCGGGGGAGCAGTACTTC. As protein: CASRTGAGEQYF.

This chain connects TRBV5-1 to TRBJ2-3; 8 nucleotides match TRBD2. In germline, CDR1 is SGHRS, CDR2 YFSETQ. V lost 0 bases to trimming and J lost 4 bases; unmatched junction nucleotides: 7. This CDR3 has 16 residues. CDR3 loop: CASSLDWGLGADTQYF. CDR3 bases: TGCGCCAGCAGCTTGGACTGGGGACTAGGCGCAGATACGCAGTATTTT.

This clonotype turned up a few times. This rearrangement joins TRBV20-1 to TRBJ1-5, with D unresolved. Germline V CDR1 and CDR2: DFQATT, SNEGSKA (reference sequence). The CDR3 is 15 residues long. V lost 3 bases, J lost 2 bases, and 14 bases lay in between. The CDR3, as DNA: TGCAGTGCTAGTGACTCAGTTGGGGGCAATCAGCCCCAGCATTTT. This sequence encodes CSASDSVGGNQPQHF.

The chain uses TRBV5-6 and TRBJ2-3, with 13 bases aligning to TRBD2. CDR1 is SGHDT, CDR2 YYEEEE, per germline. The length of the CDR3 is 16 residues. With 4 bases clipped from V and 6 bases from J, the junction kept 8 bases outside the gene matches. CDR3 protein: CASSPGLAGARDTQYF. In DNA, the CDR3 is TGTGCCAGCAGCCCTGGACTAGCGGGGGCACGGGATACGCAGTATTTT.

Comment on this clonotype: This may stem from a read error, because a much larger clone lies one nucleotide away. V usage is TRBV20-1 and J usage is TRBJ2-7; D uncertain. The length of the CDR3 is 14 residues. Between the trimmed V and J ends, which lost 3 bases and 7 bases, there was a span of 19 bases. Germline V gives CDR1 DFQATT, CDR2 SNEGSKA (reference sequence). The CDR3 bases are TGCAGTGCTAGCCCGCGAGCCCGGCGAGGTGAGCAGTACTTC. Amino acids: CSASPRARRGEQYF.

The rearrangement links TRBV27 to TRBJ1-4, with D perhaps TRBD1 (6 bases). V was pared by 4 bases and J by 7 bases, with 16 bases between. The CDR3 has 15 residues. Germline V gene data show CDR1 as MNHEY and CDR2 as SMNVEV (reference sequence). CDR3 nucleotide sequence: TGTGCCAGCAGTTCAGCAGGAATAGGGGGTGAAAAACTGTTTTTT. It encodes CASSSAGIGGEKLFF.

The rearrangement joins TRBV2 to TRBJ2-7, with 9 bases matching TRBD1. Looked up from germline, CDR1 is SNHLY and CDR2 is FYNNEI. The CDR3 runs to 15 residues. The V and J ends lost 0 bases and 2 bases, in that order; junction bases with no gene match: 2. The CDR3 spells CASSEADRGPYEQYF. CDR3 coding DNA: TGTGCCAGCAGTGAAGCGGACAGGGGTCCCTACGAGCAGTACTTC.

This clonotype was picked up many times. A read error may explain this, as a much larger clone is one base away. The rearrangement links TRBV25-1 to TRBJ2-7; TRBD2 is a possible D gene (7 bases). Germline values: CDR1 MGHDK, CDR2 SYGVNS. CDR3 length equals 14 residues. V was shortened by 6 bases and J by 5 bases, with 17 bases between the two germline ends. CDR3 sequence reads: CASRGGKGGDEQYF. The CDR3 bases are TGTGCCAGCAGGGGGGGGAAGGGGGGCGACGAGCAGTACTTC.

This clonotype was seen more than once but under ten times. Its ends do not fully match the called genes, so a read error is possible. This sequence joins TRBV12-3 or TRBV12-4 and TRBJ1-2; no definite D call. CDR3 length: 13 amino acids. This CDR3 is CASTSGVNCGYTF. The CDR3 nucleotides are TGTGCCAGCACCTCTGGAGTGAACTGTGGCTACACCTTC.

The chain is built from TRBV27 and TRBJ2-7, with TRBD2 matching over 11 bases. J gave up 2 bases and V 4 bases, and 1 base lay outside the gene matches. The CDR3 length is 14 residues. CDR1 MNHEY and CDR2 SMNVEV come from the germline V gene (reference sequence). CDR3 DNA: TGTGCCAGCAGTTGGGGACTAGCGGCCTACGAGCAGTACTTC. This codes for CASSWGLAAYEQYF.

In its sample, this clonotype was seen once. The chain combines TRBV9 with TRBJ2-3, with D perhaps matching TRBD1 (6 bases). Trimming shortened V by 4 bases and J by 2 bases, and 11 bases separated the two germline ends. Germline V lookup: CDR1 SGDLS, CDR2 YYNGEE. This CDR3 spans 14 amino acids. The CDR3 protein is CASSPGAYTDTQYF. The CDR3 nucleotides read TGTGCCAGCAGCCCAGGGGCCTACACAGATACGCAGTATTTT. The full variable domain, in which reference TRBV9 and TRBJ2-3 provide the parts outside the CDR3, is DSGVTQTPKHLITATGQRVTLRCSPRSGDLSVYWYQQSLDQGLQFLIQYYNGEERAKGNILERFSAQQFPDLHSELNLSSLELGDSALYFCASSPGAYTDTQYFGPGTRLTVL.

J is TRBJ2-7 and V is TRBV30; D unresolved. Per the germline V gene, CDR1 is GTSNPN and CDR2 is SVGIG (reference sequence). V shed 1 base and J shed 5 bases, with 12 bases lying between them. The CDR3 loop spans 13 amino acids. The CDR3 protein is CAWSEDAGDEQYF. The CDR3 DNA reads TGTGCCTGGAGTGAAGACGCCGGCGACGAGCAGTACTTC.

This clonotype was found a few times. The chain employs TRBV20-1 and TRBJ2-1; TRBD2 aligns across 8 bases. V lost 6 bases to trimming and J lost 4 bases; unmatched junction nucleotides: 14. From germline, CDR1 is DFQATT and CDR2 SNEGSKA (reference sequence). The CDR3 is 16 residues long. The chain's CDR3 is CSATALTGGLYNEQFF. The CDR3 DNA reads TGCAGTGCGACAGCATTGACGGGGGGGTTATACAATGAGCAGTTCTTC.

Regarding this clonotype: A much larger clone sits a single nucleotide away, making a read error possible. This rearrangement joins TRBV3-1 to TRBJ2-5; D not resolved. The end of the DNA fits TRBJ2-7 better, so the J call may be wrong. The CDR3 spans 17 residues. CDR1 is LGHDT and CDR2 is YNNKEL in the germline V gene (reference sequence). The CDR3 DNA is TGTGCCAGCAGCCGCGATAAAGAAGGAACGGGCTGGGGCGAGCAGTACTTC. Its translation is CASSRDKEGTGWGEQYF.

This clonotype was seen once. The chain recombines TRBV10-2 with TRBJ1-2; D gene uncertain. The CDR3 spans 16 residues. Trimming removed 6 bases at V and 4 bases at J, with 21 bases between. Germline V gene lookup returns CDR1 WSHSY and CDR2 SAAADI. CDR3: CASSPLIGAKLYGYTF. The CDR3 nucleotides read TGCGCCAGCAGCCCCCTAATAGGAGCAAAGCTCTATGGCTACACCTTC.

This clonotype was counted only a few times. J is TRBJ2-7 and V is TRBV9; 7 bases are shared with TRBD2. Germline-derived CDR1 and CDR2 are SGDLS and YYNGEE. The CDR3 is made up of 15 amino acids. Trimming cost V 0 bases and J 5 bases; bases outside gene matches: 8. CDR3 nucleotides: TGTGCCAGCAGCGTAGGCCTAGCGGCACTCCACGAGCAGTACTTC. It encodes CASSVGLAALHEQYF. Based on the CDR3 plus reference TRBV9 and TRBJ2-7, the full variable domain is DSGVTQTPKHLITATGQRVTLRCSPRSGDLSVYWYQQSLDQGLQFLIQYYNGEERAKGNILERFSAQQFPDLHSELNLSSLELGDSALYFCASSVGLAALHEQYFGPGTRLTVT.

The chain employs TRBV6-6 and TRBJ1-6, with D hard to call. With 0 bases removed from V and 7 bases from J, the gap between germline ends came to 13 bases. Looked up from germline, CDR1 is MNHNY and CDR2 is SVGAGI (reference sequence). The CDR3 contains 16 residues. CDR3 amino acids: CASSYSTQGRNSPLHF. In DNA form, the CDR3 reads TGTGCCAGCAGTTACTCGACACAAGGGAGGAATTCACCCCTCCACTTT.